The next 26 T cell receptor beta chains were all read from a single sample in a study of Graves' ophthalmopathy and Graves' hyperthyroidism. RNA served as the template for amplifying TCR beta CDR3 regions. First-round RT-PCR employed HTBI primers, with a second-round multiplex PCR after it. MiXCR was run by TCRdb on the multiplex PCR reads, yielding one entry per CDR3 protein. This table holds hundreds of thousands of distinct CDR3 sequences, approximately 21% found once. The source material was peripheral blood. The receptors originated from a woman in her late teens or twenties with stable Graves' hyperthyroidism. Some clones in this sample may be carry-over from other donors' samples.

In regard to this clonotype: This is likely a read error, given that the CDR3 carries no conserved phenylalanine or tryptophan at its end. CDR3 loop: CASRGTGNTEAFL. DNA for the CDR3: TGTGCCAGCAGGGGGACAGGGAACACTGAAGCTTTCCTT. The chain is built from TRBV2 and TRBJ1-1, with TRBD1 matching 8 bases. The CDR3 consists of 13 residues. Trimming took 6 bases from V and 1 from J; bases not matched to a gene: 1. Germline values: CDR1 SNHLY, CDR2 FYNNEI.

In regard to this clonotype: This may be a read error: a much more frequent sequence differs by one nucleotide. J is TRBJ1-6 and V is TRBV13; 10 bases agree with TRBD1. CDR3 length: 15 amino acids. Per the germline V gene, CDR1 is PRHDT and CDR2 is FYEKMQ (reference sequence). CDR3 sequence (DNA): TGTGCCAGCAGCTCCCGGGACAGGGGAAACTCACACCTCCACTTT. Translated, it gives CASSSRDRGNSHLHF. The variable domain in full, completed from reference TRBV13 and TRBJ1-6, reads AAGVIQSPRHLIKEKRETATLKCYPIPRHDTVYWYQQGPGQDPQFLISFYEKMQSDKGSIPDRFSAQQFSDYHSELNMSSLELGDSALYFCASSSRDRGNSHLHFGNGTRLTVT.

This clonotype occurred many times. The rearrangement uses TRBV11-1 and TRBJ1-1, with D uncertain. This CDR3 contains 17 residues. Germline V lookup: CDR1 SGHAT, CDR2 FQDESV (reference sequence). Trimming took off 3 bases at V and 0 bases at J, with 17 bases between the two ends. In nucleotides, the CDR3 is TGTGCCAGCAGCTTGCAAGTAGTGGTCGGGATGAACACTGAAGCTTTCTTT. Its protein product is CASSLQVVVGMNTEAFF.

V is TRBV5-1 and J is TRBJ2-2; 8 bases are a match to TRBD1. CDR3 length equals 17 residues. Germline assignment: CDR1 SGHRS and CDR2 YFSETQ. V lost 5 bases, J lost 4 bases, and 13 bases stayed unmatched. This CDR3 reads CASSFRPGTGGTGELFF. Written as DNA, the CDR3 is TGCGCCAGCAGTTTCAGACCCGGGACAGGAGGCACCGGGGAGCTGTTTTTT.

This clonotype was observed at least ten times. The chain links TRBV10-1 to TRBJ1-1; D call uncertain. Between the trimmed V and J ends, which lost 4 bases and 10 bases, there was a span of 19 bases. Germline V gene data show CDR1 as WNHNN and CDR2 as SYGVQD (reference sequence). The CDR3 covers 14 residues. The CDR3 sequence is CASSAFGSPVGAFF. The CDR3 DNA is TGCGCCAGCAGTGCGTTCGGGTCACCGGTTGGAGCTTTCTTT.

This clonotype was detected ten times or more. This sequence joins TRBV19 and TRBJ1-2, with 8 nucleotides matching TRBD1. CDR1 and CDR2 (germline): LNHDA, SQIVND (reference sequence). V dropped 7 bases and J dropped 4; count of bases not matched to a gene: 8. CDR3 length: 14 residues. DNA of the CDR3: TGTGCCAGTACTCTACGGGACAGGACCTATGGCTACACCTTC. It is translated as CASTLRDRTYGYTF.

The genes are TRBV28 and TRBJ1-5; the match to TRBD1 covers 7 bases. Germline CDR1 is MDHEN and CDR2 is SYDVKM. The length of the CDR3 is 16 residues. V shed 2 bases and J 3 bases; nucleotides not matched to a gene: 7. This CDR3 is CASSLDPGQLNQPQHF. CDR3 bases: TGTGCCAGCAGTTTAGATCCGGGACAGCTCAATCAGCCCCAGCATTTT.

The chain couples TRBV6-1 to TRBJ1-1; D may be TRBD1 (6 bases). Germline V CDR1 and CDR2: MNHNS, SASEGT. V lost 5 bases to trimming and J lost 2 bases, with 15 bases between them. The CDR3 is made up of 15 amino acids. CDR3 loop: CASSKPRTVNTEAFF. As DNA, the CDR3 is TGTGCCAGCAGTAAACCCCGGACAGTAAACACTGAAGCTTTCTTT.

The V call is TRBV12-3 or TRBV12-4, the J call TRBJ1-2; D is possibly TRBD1 (6 bases). The CDR3 spans 14 residues. The V gene lost 6 bases and the J gene lost 7 bases, with 18 bases spanning the gap. The CDR3 reads CASSLRGERGGYTF. The CDR3 bases are TGTGCCAGCAGCCTGAGGGGGGAGAGGGGTGGCTACACCTTC.

The chain uses TRBV18 and TRBJ1-1; TRBD1 matches 12 bases. The junction had 8 bases not matched to a gene; V was cut back by 2 bases and J by 4 bases. Looked up from germline, CDR1 is KGHSH and CDR2 is LQKENI. The CDR3 spans 17 residues. This chain's CDR3 is CASSPKGTGGLGTEAFF. The CDR3 DNA reads as TGTGCCAGCTCACCAAAAGGGACAGGGGGCTTGGGCACTGAAGCTTTCTTT.

In its sample, this clonotype was seen many times. The chain is built from TRBV6-2 or TRBV6-3 and TRBJ1-3; D gene ambiguous. The CDR3 is 14 amino acids. Per germline, CDR1 MNHEY and CDR2 SVGEGT. V lost 2 bases and J 2 bases, leaving 7 bases between the germline ends. CDR3 amino acids: CASSYGQTGNTIYF. In nucleotides, the CDR3 is TGTGCCAGCAGTTACGGGCAGACTGGAAACACCATATATTTT.

This clonotype was seen many times. This chain joins TRBV11-1 and TRBJ2-7, with D unresolved. Germline assignment: CDR1 SGHAT and CDR2 FQDESV (reference sequence). The CDR3 sequence is 14 residues long. V dropped 0 bases and J dropped 1 base, with 7 bases sitting between them. The CDR3 nucleotides read TGTGCCAGCAGCTTAGCGCTTGAGTCCTACGAGCAGTACTTC. It encodes CASSLALESYEQYF.

In its sample, this clonotype was seen many times. The chain carries TRBV19 and TRBJ1-2; D is undetermined. Germline-derived CDR1 and CDR2 are LNHDA and SQIVND (reference sequence). V gave up 6 bases and J gave up 2 bases, with 16 bases separating them. The CDR3 contains 15 residues. For the CDR3, the DNA is TGTGCCAGTAGCAACGCCCGGGGAGGGAACTATGGCTACACCTTC. Translation gives CASSNARGGNYGYTF.

The CDR3 protein is CASSPRFRAGLNTEAFF. DNA for the CDR3: TGTGCCAGCAGCCCTCGTTTTCGGGCGGGTCTGAACACTGAAGCTTTCTTT. J is TRBJ1-1 and V is TRBV9; the D is unclear. V was clipped by 4 bases and J by 0 bases, with 19 bases between them. The CDR3 spans 17 residues. The V gene's germline CDR1 is SGDLS and CDR2 YYNGEE.

The V and J genes are TRBV2 and TRBJ2-5, with D unclear. Germline V lookup: CDR1 SNHLY, CDR2 FYNNEI. This CDR3 comprises 14 residues. Trimming left V 6 bases short and J 5 bases short, with 16 bases between. CDR3 sequence reads: CASSRRGLEETQYF. Written as DNA, the CDR3 is TGTGCCAGCAGCAGGCGCGGCCTCGAGGAGACCCAGTACTTC.

In this sample, this clonotype turned up many times. This chain joins TRBV19 and TRBJ2-4; no definite D call. V lost 7 bases and J 0 bases, leaving 13 bases between the germline ends. The CDR3 extends over 15 amino acids. Per the germline V gene, CDR1 is LNHDA and CDR2 is SQIVND (reference sequence). Here the CDR3 DNA reads TGTGCCAGTACCGCAAGTAGGCTAGCCAAAAACATTCAGTACTTC. Encoded protein: CASTASRLAKNIQYF.

The sample holds a few counts of this clonotype. The genes are TRBV7-3 and TRBJ2-7; 10 bases match TRBD2. This CDR3 spans 15 amino acids. Looked up from germline, CDR1 is SGHTA and CDR2 is FQGTGA. J gave up 4 bases and V 0 bases, and 3 bases lay outside the gene matches. CDR3 sequence (DNA): TGTGCCAGCAGCTTAACTGGACTAGCGGATTACGAGCAGTACTTC. It yields the protein CASSLTGLADYEQYF.

This clonotype showed up just a few times. This may stem from a read error, because a much larger clone lies one nucleotide away. The rearrangement joins TRBV20-1 to TRBJ1-2; unclear D gene. CDR1 and CDR2 (germline): DFQATT, SNEGSKA (reference sequence). V was pared by 6 bases and J by 2 bases, with 16 bases between. CDR3 length equals 14 residues. DNA for the CDR3: TGCAGTGCCATATGGACGGACCTCAACTATGGCTACACCTTC. It is translated as CSAIWTDLNYGYTF.

This clonotype appeared many times. The J gene is TRBJ1-3, the V gene TRBV11-2; no firm D call. There are 16 residues in the CDR3. The germline gives CDR1 SGHAT, CDR2 FQNNGV. V lost 3 bases, J lost 0 bases, and 12 bases lay in between. CDR3 nucleotides: TGTGCCAGCAGCTTCGACCCGGGCCTCTCTGGAAACACCATATATTTT. It specifies CASSFDPGLSGNTIYF.

Details on this clonotype: One end of the junction fails to match germline, which may point to a read error. V and J are TRBV5-1 and TRBJ2-2; D ambiguous. The CDR3 consists of 14 residues. In germline, CDR1 is SGHRS, CDR2 YFSETQ. CDR3 amino acids: CAISFSGNTGELFF. Written as DNA, the CDR3 is TGCGCCATCAGCTTTTCAGGGAACACCGGGGAGCTGTTTTTT.

This clonotype was observed at least ten times. The V call is TRBV29-1, the J call TRBJ1-1; unclear D gene. Per the germline V gene, CDR1 is SQVTM and CDR2 is ANQGSEA. CDR3 size: 12 residues. With 7 bases removed from V and 4 bases from J, the gap between germline ends came to 13 bases. The CDR3 DNA follows: TGCAGCGCAGGACTGGGGAGCACTGAAGCTTTCTTT. Translation: CSAGLGSTEAFF.

Ten or more counts support this clonotype. The chain joins TRBV20-1 to TRBJ1-1; a possible D gene is TRBD1 (6 bases). The CDR3 is 16 amino acids. The V gene lost 0 bases and the J gene lost 5 bases, with 19 bases spanning the gap. CDR1 DFQATT and CDR2 SNEGSKA come from the germline V gene (reference sequence). The CDR3 is CSARDLGIRGGTEAFF. The CDR3 region has the DNA TGCAGTGCTAGAGATCTCGGCATAAGGGGGGGAACTGAAGCTTTCTTT.

This chain links TRBV28 with TRBJ1-2, with 8 bases identical to TRBD1. Germline V gene sequence: CDR1 MDHEN, CDR2 SYDVKM. Trimming cost V 6 bases and J 5 bases; bases outside gene matches: 8. This CDR3 region has 14 residues. In DNA form, the CDR3 reads TGTGCCAGCAGCCAGACGACAGGGGTGTATGGCTACACCTTC. Amino acids: CASSQTTGVYGYTF.

At least ten counts were recorded for this clonotype. V usage is TRBV6-4 and J usage is TRBJ2-6, with D perhaps assigned TRBD1 or TRBD2 (5 bases each). The CDR3 length is 19 residues. Trimming stripped 5 bases from V and 0 bases from J, with 20 bases between. Per germline, CDR1 MRHNA and CDR2 SNTAGT. CDR3 sequence (DNA): TGTGCCAGCAGTCTCCCGGGGCAGCGTAGAAGCTCTGGGGCCAACGTCCTGACTTTC. Its protein is CASSLPGQRRSSGANVLTF.

This clonotype was detected ten times or more. The chain carries TRBV15 and TRBJ2-6, with D possibly called TRBD1 or TRBD2 (5 bases each). The germline V and J ends were trimmed by 0 bases and 15 bases, with 15 bases remaining between them. From germline, CDR1 is LNHNV and CDR2 YYDKDF (reference sequence). The CDR3 length is 14 residues. CDR3 bases: TGTGCCACCAGCAGAGATCAACTTGGGACCGGCCTGACTTTC. Encoded protein: CATSRDQLGTGLTF.

This clonotype was seen many times. CDR3 coding DNA: TGTGCCAGCCATAGCCCCCCAAGTGAGGCTTTCTTT. Its protein product is CASHSPPSEAFF. V is TRBV12-3 or TRBV12-4 and J is TRBJ1-1; D ambiguous. The CDR3 spans 12 residues. Trimming removed 8 bases at V and 11 bases at J, with 18 bases between.